The 25 T cell receptor beta chains listed next were all sequenced from one sample in a study of T cell responses to AZD1222 COVID-19 vaccine (dated by TCRdb to the early 2020s). Interpreted using the paper, the time point label stands for: baseline before first vaccination. Receptors were amplified or captured by the immunoSEQ multiplex PCR assay. Sourced from immuneACCESS, this table was stored by TCRdb with only in-frame sequences that have V and J called. A share of the clones is absent; for the studies checked, an unresolved V gene accounts for under half, and the remainder has no known explanation. In all, the sample holds about 150,000 clones, and 88% of those were seen once. Around 3% of the sample is taken by the ten largest. The sample in question was peripheral blood, obtained on day 0 of AZD1222 vaccination. The origin of the receptors is an adult in good health.

This chain links TRBV2 with TRBJ1-2, with D uncertain. The V end lost 5 bases, the J end lost 5 bases, and 6 bases lay between the germline ends. CDR1 is SNHLY, CDR2 FYNNEI, per germline. The CDR3 contains 11 residues. The chain's CDR3 is CASSSQYGYTF. DNA for the CDR3: TGTGCCAGCAGTTCCCAGTATGGCTACACCTTC.

The chain links TRBV7-2 to TRBJ1-5; 7 positions agree with TRBD1. Per the germline V gene, CDR1 is SGHTA and CDR2 is FQGNSA. This CDR3 comprises 13 residues. V lost 5 bases to trimming and J lost 5 bases; unmatched junction nucleotides: 3. The CDR3 loop reads CASSPDRDQPQHF. The CDR3 DNA reads TGTGCCAGCAGCCCAGACAGGGATCAGCCCCAGCATTTT.

The CDR3 loop is CASSPTQRTNTGELFF. The CDR3 DNA reads TGTGCCAGCTCACCCACGCAACGTACGAACACCGGGGAGCTGTTTTTT. The J gene is TRBJ2-2, the V gene TRBV18; D gene unclear. CDR1 and CDR2 from the germline V gene are KGHSH and LQKENI. The CDR3 consists of 16 residues. Trimming cost V 3 bases and J 0 bases, with 11 bases left between them.

This clone came up a few times. The chain links TRBV19 to TRBJ2-1, with D possibly TRBD2 on 5 matching bases. The V gene's germline CDR1 is LNHDA and CDR2 SQIVND (reference sequence). This CDR3 contains 15 residues. V shed 3 bases and J shed 4 bases, with 13 bases lying between them. The CDR3 sequence: CASSIPGIGYNEQFF. CDR3 nucleotide sequence: TGTGCCAGTAGTATCCCGGGGATTGGGTACAATGAGCAGTTCTTC.

The chain joins TRBV5-4 to TRBJ1-1; the D is unclear. V lost 0 bases to trimming and J lost 1 base, with 10 bases between them. Germline V gene lookup returns CDR1 SGHNT and CDR2 YYREEE (reference sequence). This CDR3 has 15 residues. CDR3 sequence: CASSLVATANTEAFF. The CDR3 DNA sequence: TGTGCCAGCAGCTTGGTGGCGACGGCGAACACTGAAGCTTTCTTT.

V usage is TRBV7-2 and J usage is TRBJ2-2; TRBD2 aligns across 7 bases. The germline V gene has CDR1 SGHTA and CDR2 FQGNSA. V was pared by 5 bases and J by 7 bases, with 7 bases of the junction left unmatched. This CDR3 contains 14 residues. CDR3 DNA sequence: TGTGCCAGCAGCACAAGCGGGGTGTACGGGGAGCTGTTTTTT. It is translated as CASSTSGVYGELFF.

The chain joins TRBV19 to TRBJ1-5; D unresolved. This CDR3 contains 14 residues. The V and J ends lost 3 bases and 4 bases respectively, with 10 bases between them. Germline CDR1 LNHDA, CDR2 SQIVND (reference sequence). CDR3 sequence: CASSIFFENQPQHF. Written as DNA, the CDR3 is TGTGCCAGTAGTATCTTCTTCGAGAATCAGCCCCAGCATTTT.

The V and J genes are TRBV12-3 or TRBV12-4 and TRBJ2-3; maybe TRBD2 (5 bases). The CDR3 runs 12 residues. CDR3 in amino acids: CASGGSTDTQYF. In DNA, the CDR3 is TGTGCAAGCGGAGGTAGCACAGATACGCAGTATTTT.

This clone showed up just once. The rearrangement joins TRBV27 to TRBJ2-7, with 11 nucleotides matching TRBD1. The CDR3 covers 15 residues. CDR1 is MNHEY and CDR2 is SMNVEV in the germline V gene (reference sequence). V shed 0 bases, J shed 7 bases, and the junction held 5 bases outside the gene matches. CDR3 nucleotide sequence: TGTGCCAGCAGTTTATCAGGACAGGGGGCTCGGGAGCAGTACTTC. Amino acids: CASSLSGQGAREQYF.

The V call is TRBV6-5, the J call TRBJ2-3; D may be TRBD1 (6 bases). V was cut by 6 bases and J by 0 bases, with 13 bases left in between. CDR1 and CDR2 (germline): MNHEY, SVGAGI. This CDR3 is built from 15 residues. The DNA of the CDR3 is TGTGCCAGCAGGGACAGTCTTACTAGCACAGATACGCAGTATTTT. Its translation: CASRDSLTSTDTQYF.

In its sample, this clone was seen once. An end of the junction differs from the germline gene, which may be a read error. This sequence joins TRBV4-1 and TRBJ2-7; TRBD1 matches 8 bases. Germline V gene sequence: CDR1 MGHRA, CDR2 YSYEKL. The CDR3 loop spans 11 amino acids. CDR3 sequence: CASSQAGGFVF. CDR3 DNA: TGCGCCAGCAGCCAAGCAGGGGGCTTTGTCTTC.

The chain is built from TRBV28 and TRBJ2-5; tentative D call: TRBD1 (6 bases). This CDR3 is built from 14 residues. The germline V gene encodes CDR1 MDHEN and CDR2 SYDVKM. The V end was cut by 5 bases, the J end by 4 bases, with 14 bases between. The CDR3 coding sequence is TGTGCCAGCAGTACCGCAAGGGGGTCAGAGACCCAGTACTTC. Translation: CASSTARGSETQYF. Together with reference TRBV28 and TRBJ2-5, the CDR3 gives the full variable domain: DVKVTQSSRYLVKRTGEKVFLECVQDMDHENMFWYRQDPGLGLRLIYFSYDVKMKEKGDIPEGYSVSREKKERFSLILESASTNQTSMYLCASSTARGSETQYFGPGTRLLVL.

This clone was recorded once. This rearrangement joins TRBV18 to TRBJ2-3; D uncertain. The CDR3 sequence is 13 residues long. In germline, CDR1 is KGHSH, CDR2 LQKENI. V shed 6 bases and J shed 2 bases, with 9 bases lying between them. The CDR3 nucleotides are TGTGCCAGCTCTGGGCAGGTCACAGATACGCAGTATTTT. This gives the protein CASSGQVTDTQYF.

The chain recombines TRBV7-3 with TRBJ1-2; 7 bases line up with TRBD1. With V trimmed by 2 bases and J by 6 bases, 3 bases remained unmatched. The CDR3 length is 13 residues. Germline CDR1 SGHTA, CDR2 FQGTGA. The CDR3 reads CASSLYQGDGYTF. Written as DNA, the CDR3 is TGTGCCAGCAGCTTATACCAGGGGGATGGCTACACCTTC.

The V call is TRBV10-1, the J call TRBJ1-6; perhaps TRBD1 as D (6 bases). The ends were cut back, 8 bases at V and 7 bases at J, with 12 bases in the middle. There are 13 residues in the CDR3. Germline-derived CDR1 and CDR2 are WNHNN and SYGVQD (reference sequence). The CDR3 nucleotides are TGCGCCAGCTCGACAGGAGCGAATTCACCCCTCCACTTT. This gives the protein CASSTGANSPLHF.

V usage is TRBV3-1 (or the pseudogene TRBV3-2) and J usage is TRBJ1-5, with a possible D match to TRBD1 (6 bases). Trimming took 0 bases from V and 3 from J, leaving 12 bases between them. Germline values: CDR1 LGHDT, CDR2 YNNKEL (reference sequence). The CDR3 covers 16 residues. The DNA of the CDR3 is TGTGCCAGCAGCCAAGATGGGGGCGGGCACAATCAGCCCCAGCATTTT. It codes for CASSQDGGGHNQPQHF.

This clone has just a few counts. This rearrangement joins TRBV15 to TRBJ1-1; no firm D call. This CDR3 is 13 amino acids long. CDR1 and CDR2 (germline): LNHNV, YYDKDF (reference sequence). The V end was cut by 8 bases, the J end by 0 bases, with 10 bases between. CDR3 DNA: TGTGCCACCTCCGTGGCAATGAACACTGAAGCTTTCTTT. It is translated as CATSVAMNTEAFF. The full variable domain, rest sourced from reference TRBV15 and TRBJ1-1, is DAMVIQNPRYQVTQFGKPVTLSCSQTLNHNVMYWYQQKSSQAPKLLFHYYDKDFNNEADTPDNFQSRRPNTSFCFLDIRSPGLGDTAMYLCATSVAMNTEAFFGQGTRLTVV.

Only a few counts were recorded for this clone. The rearrangement uses TRBV3-1 (or the pseudogene TRBV3-2) and TRBJ2-7; TRBD1 aligns across 11 bases. CDR3 size: 15 residues. The V segment lost 4 bases and the J segment 5 bases; nucleotides outside the gene matches: 7. Germline values: CDR1 LGHDT, CDR2 YNNKEL (reference sequence). CDR3 loop: CASSPGTGGNNEQYF. CDR3 sequence (DNA): TGTGCCAGCAGCCCTGGGACAGGGGGTAACAACGAGCAGTACTTC.

V usage is TRBV10-3 and J usage is TRBJ2-5; TRBD2 aligns across 10 bases. J lost 4 bases, V lost 6 bases, and 8 bases had no gene match. This CDR3 comprises 15 residues. Germline V gene data show CDR1 as ENHRY and CDR2 as SYGVKD. The CDR3 protein is CAISPSGGAPETQYF. CDR3 bases: TGTGCCATCAGCCCGAGCGGGGGGGCTCCAGAGACCCAGTACTTC.

The gene calls are TRBV28 and TRBJ2-7, with 11 bases matching TRBD2. Germline lookup yields CDR1 MDHEN and CDR2 SYDVKM. Losses at the gene ends were 2 bases for V and 6 bases for J; bases not matched to a gene: 6. The CDR3 consists of 15 residues. The CDR3 DNA follows: TGTGCCAGCAGTTTACCACTAGCGGGGGTTGTCGAGCAGTACTTC. This codes for CASSLPLAGVVEQYF.

This clone was recorded once. The gene calls are TRBV2 and TRBJ2-3; D not certain. This CDR3 has 15 amino acids. Germline lookup yields CDR1 SNHLY and CDR2 FYNNEI. Trimming removed 4 bases at V and 2 bases at J, with 13 bases between. CDR3 loop: CASSAPPESTDTQYF. CDR3 nucleotides: TGTGCCAGCAGTGCTCCTCCTGAATCCACAGATACGCAGTATTTT.

This clone was seen a single time. The chain is built from TRBV2 and TRBJ2-5, with D perhaps TRBD2 (7 bases). Trimming removed 3 bases from V and 7 bases from J, with 15 bases in between. From germline, CDR1 is SNHLY and CDR2 FYNNEI. This CDR3 spans 14 amino acids. The CDR3 protein is CASSETGGARTQYF. For the CDR3, the DNA is TGTGCCAGCAGTGAGACGGGGGGCGCCAGGACCCAGTACTTC.

The gene calls are TRBV5-1 and TRBJ1-2; 10 bases are shared with TRBD1. The V gene end was trimmed by 8 bases and the J gene end by 7 bases; junction bases not matched to a gene: 11. Germline V lookup: CDR1 SGHRS, CDR2 YFSETQ. This CDR3 is 14 amino acids long. This chain's CDR3 is CASLPGTGVFGYTF. The CDR3 DNA follows: TGCGCCAGTCTCCCCGGGACAGGGGTTTTTGGCTACACCTTC.

Here the CDR3 DNA reads TGTGCCACCAGTGATTTCCGGGAGGATGGCTACACCTTC. As protein: CATSDFREDGYTF. This chain uses TRBV24-1 with TRBJ1-2, with D unclear. Per germline, CDR1 KGHDR and CDR2 SFDVKD. The V end was cut by 1 base, the J end by 6 bases, with 8 bases between. This CDR3 has 13 residues.

The V gene is TRBV6-2 or TRBV6-3, the J gene TRBJ2-7; 10 bases match TRBD1. CDR3 length equals 16 residues. Germline V lookup: CDR1 MNHEY, CDR2 SVGEGT. The trim removed 2 bases at V and 4 bases at J, leaving 8 bases unmatched. This CDR3 is CASSYPPDRGIYEQYF. The CDR3 nucleotides are TGTGCCAGCAGTTACCCTCCGGACAGGGGGATTTACGAGCAGTACTTC.